Listed below are T cell receptor beta chains from one sample, sequenced in a study of blood T cells in healthy people across ages. TCRdb passed the 5' RACE reads through MiXCR, listing each CDR3 protein once. The sample comprises about 560,000 distinct CDR3 sequences, roughly a quarter of which are singletons, and about 3.9% rests with the top ten. The sample also formed part of further work on T cells of mothers and their children.

Source material: blood. The origin of the receptors is a boy aged 2 to 9 in good health. CDR3s include the opening cysteine and the closing phenylalanine or tryptophan. The D gene is left open where the match is weak. Clone size, where shown, is once, few, many, or a class for clones that have expanded.

j_call,d_call,clone_size,v_call,cdr3_nt,cdr3_aa
TRBJ2-3,TRBD2,once,TRBV4-3,TGCGCCAGCAGCCAAGGGGCCGGGACTAGGATGGCGGATACGCAGTATTTT,CASSQGAGTRMADTQYF
TRBJ2-1,NA,NA,TRBV20-1,TGCAGTGCTAGACGGAGCAGGGAAGAGAACAATGAGCAGTTCTTC,CSARRSREENNEQFF
TRBJ2-5,TRBD1,many,TRBV7-9,TGTGCCAGCAGCTCCCGACAGGGGCGAGAGACCCAGTACTTC,CASSSRQGRETQYF
TRBJ2-7,TRBD2,few,TRBV7-2,TGTGCCAGCCTCCCTGATCCGGGAGGGTACGAGCAGTACTTC,CASLPDPGGYEQYF
TRBJ1-1,NA,NA,TRBV7-9,TGTGCCAGCAGCTCCAGGGGATCGAACACTGAAGCTTTCTTT,CASSSRGSNTEAFF
TRBJ1-5,NA,NA,TRBV6-7,TGTGCCAGCAGTAAACCGGGGACACAGCCCCAGCATTTT,CASSKPGTQPQHF
TRBJ2-1,TRBD2,NA,TRBV2,TGTGCCAGCAGTGAAGTGGCGGGGGTCTCCCACAATGAGCAGTTCTTC,CASSEVAGVSHNEQFF
TRBJ2-5,NA,NA,TRBV10-3,TGTGCCACCCTACCCGACGGGGAAGAGACCCAGTACTTC,CATLPDGEETQYF
TRBJ2-3,TRBD1,NA,TRBV7-9,TGTGCCAGCAGTTTCTTCCGGGACAGGGATACGGATACGCAGTATTTT,CASSFFRDRDTDTQYF
TRBJ2-1,NA,NA,TRBV12-3/TRBV12-4,TGTGCCAGCACACAGAGCCTACCGACCAATGAGCAGTTCTTC,CASTQSLPTNEQFF
TRBJ1-4,NA,few,TRBV29-1,TGCAGCGTTGAGTCGGGCGAAAAACTGTTTTTT,CSVESGEKLFF
TRBJ2-1,NA,NA,TRBV6-5,TGTGCCAGCAGTTGTCCTATGCGGCAGGGCGCCTACAATGAGCAGTTCTTC,CASSCPMRQGAYNEQFF
TRBJ1-2,NA,NA,TRBV5-1,TGCGCCAGCAGCACGGACGGATTCTATGGCTACACCTTC,CASSTDGFYGYTF
TRBJ2-7,NA,few,TRBV7-2,TGTGCCAGCAGCGCCAGACTAGTCTCCGAGCAGTACTTC,CASSARLVSEQYF
TRBJ2-7,TRBD2,few,TRBV20-1,TGCAGTGCTAGAGCCTCGACTAGCGCCTACGAGCAGTACTTC,CSARASTSAYEQYF
TRBJ2-3,NA,NA,TRBV9,TGTGCCAGCAGCTCACGCGGGGCAGGGACAGATACGCAGTATTTT,CASSSRGAGTDTQYF
TRBJ2-7,NA,many,TRBV29-1,TGCAGCGTTTCAACAGGGACCTCTGACGAGCAGTACTTC,CSVSTGTSDEQYF
TRBJ2-2,TRBD1,NA,TRBV3-1,TGTGCCAGCAGCCTTGGGACAGCCGGGGAGCTGTTTTTT,CASSLGTAGELFF
TRBJ1-6,NA,once,TRBV2,TGTGCCAGCAGTGAGATAGTATGGCAGGTCCATAATTCACCCCTCCACTTT,CASSEIVWQVHNSPLHF
TRBJ2-2,NA,NA,TRBV6-6,TGTGCCAGCAGTTACTCGACGGGAGTGGGGACCGGGGAGCTGTTTTTT,CASSYSTGVGTGELFF
TRBJ2-3,NA,NA,TRBV12-5,TGTGCTAGTGCTTTGGTAAGCACAGATACGCAGTATTTT,CASALVSTDTQYF
TRBJ2-1,TRBD2,NA,TRBV7-2,TGTGCCAGCAGCCCCCTAGCGGGAGCATTTGGTAATGAGCAGTTCTTC,CASSPLAGAFGNEQFF
TRBJ2-5,TRBD2,many,TRBV11-2,TGTGCCAGCAGCTTAGTAGCGGGAAGGGAGACCCAGTACTTC,CASSLVAGRETQYF
TRBJ2-5,TRBD2,NA,TRBV13,TGTGCCAGCAGCTGGACTAGCGGGCCCGCCCCACAAGAGACCCAGTACTTC,CASSWTSGPAPQETQYF
TRBJ2-1,NA,NA,TRBV12-3/TRBV12-4,TGTGCCAGCAGCCCATCGGGACGGGCCCACGGTGAGCAGTTCTTC,CASSPSGRAHGEQFF
TRBJ1-1,TRBD1,NA,TRBV6-4,TGTGCCAGCGTTGGACAGGCAGCTTTCTTT,CASVGQAAFF
TRBJ2-5,NA,NA,TRBV5-1,TGCGCCAGCAGCTTGAGGTATCTACAAGAGACCCAGTACTTC,CASSLRYLQETQYF
TRBJ1-6,NA,NA,TRBV2,TGTGCCAGCAGTGTGGTGACGGATAATTCACCCCTCCACTTT,CASSVVTDNSPLHF
TRBJ2-7,NA,NA,TRBV6-5,TGTGCCAGCAGGGACTCGATGAGGTCCTACGAGCAGTACTTC,CASRDSMRSYEQYF
TRBJ2-3,NA,NA,TRBV7-2,TGTGCCAGCAGCCAGGGTAGCGCCAGCACAGATACGCAGTATTTT,CASSQGSASTDTQYF
TRBJ2-7,NA,few,TRBV6-1,TGTGCCAGCAGGAGCGACTTGACAGCCAGCTCCTACGAGCAGTACTTC,CASRSDLTASSYEQYF
TRBJ2-3,TRBD2,NA,TRBV30,TGTGCCTGGACCATGAGGACTAGCGGGGGGGCCCCGATTTTGATTGCGCAGTATTTT,CAWTMRTSGGAPILIAQYF
TRBJ2-5,TRBD1,few,TRBV20-1,TGCAGTGCTAGTTCTACAGGGGGTACAGCGGAGACCCAGTACTTC,CSASSTGGTAETQYF
TRBJ1-6,TRBD1,NA,TRBV14,TGTGCCAGCAGCCAAGACCCCAGACAGGGCTCGGCGCTCAATTCACCCCTCCACTTT,CASSQDPRQGSALNSPLHF
TRBJ1-1,NA,few,TRBV12-3/TRBV12-4,TGTGCCAGCAGTTCTCCCCCAGCGAACACTGAAGCTTTCTTT,CASSSPPANTEAFF
TRBJ2-7,NA,NA,TRBV7-9,TGTGCCAGCAGCTTTGTCGGCTTATCCTACGAGCAGTACTTC,CASSFVGLSYEQYF
TRBJ2-3,TRBD2,NA,TRBV3-1,TGTGCCAGCAGCCACGGACTAGCGGGGGACCCAGATACGCAGTATTTT,CASSHGLAGDPDTQYF
TRBJ2-7,TRBD2,NA,TRBV4-3,TGCGCCAGCAGCCAGGAACTAGCGGATTCGAGCTCCTACGAGCAGTACTTC,CASSQELADSSSYEQYF
TRBJ2-7,NA,NA,TRBV4-1,TGCGCCAGCAGCCTCGCATCCACAGGCTACGAGCAGTACTTC,CASSLASTGYEQYF
TRBJ1-4,NA,NA,TRBV24-1,TGTGCCACCAGTTTACAGGGTCCAACTAATGAAAAACTGTTTTTT,CATSLQGPTNEKLFF
TRBJ2-7,NA,NA,TRBV6-6,TGTGCCAGCAAGACCAGGGGGGGGGAGCAGTACTTC,CASKTRGGEQYF
TRBJ2-5,NA,NA,TRBV9,TGTGCCAGCAGCCCAGAGGTCAGGGGGCGGGAGCAGTACTTC,CASSPEVRGREQYF
TRBJ2-2,TRBD1,few,TRBV7-2,TGTGCCAGCAGCGGAGCCCGGGACAGGGAAAATGGCGGGGAGCTGTTTTTT,CASSGARDRENGGELFF
TRBJ1-4,TRBD1,once,TRBV20-1,TGCAGTGCTACGGACAGGGGCGAAAAACTGTTTTTT,CSATDRGEKLFF
TRBJ2-5,NA,few,TRBV11-3,TGTGCCAGCAGCCACGCCAATGAAGAGACCCAGTACTTC,CASSHANEETQYF
TRBJ2-3,TRBD1,NA,TRBV29-1,TGCAGCGTAGAACAGGGGGCAAGAGATACGCAGTATTTT,CSVEQGARDTQYF
TRBJ2-1,TRBD2,NA,TRBV5-1,TGCGCCAGCAGCTTGGACGGCGGGAGCCCACTCGATGAGCAGTTCTTC,CASSLDGGSPLDEQFF
TRBJ2-3,NA,NA,TRBV9,TGTGCCAGCAGCGTAGAGCCAAGTGCGGCAGATACGCAGTATTTT,CASSVEPSAADTQYF
TRBJ2-7,NA,once,TRBV6-2/TRBV6-3,TGTGCCGGCAGCCGAATAAGATTTACAGGGACCATCTCCTACGAGCAGTACTTC,CAGSRIRFTGTISYEQYF
TRBJ2-7,NA,NA,TRBV9,TGTGCCAGCAGCGTAGAAGGGACCCAGGAATCCGAGCAGTACTTC,CASSVEGTQESEQYF
TRBJ2-7,NA,NA,TRBV13,TGTGCCAGCAGCTTAGGACAGGGAAAGGCCTACGAGCAGTACTTC,CASSLGQGKAYEQYF
TRBJ1-2,NA,NA,TRBV5-1,TGCGCCAGCAGCTTGTTCTGGGGGACGGACTATGGCTACACCTTC,CASSLFWGTDYGYTF
TRBJ2-2,TRBD1,few,TRBV4-3,TGCGCCAGCAGTCAAGAGACAGGGATAGCCGGGGAGCTGTTTTTT,CASSQETGIAGELFF
TRBJ1-4,NA,NA,TRBV5-1,TGCGCCAGCAGCTTGGTGTCATCTAATGAAAAACTGTTTTTT,CASSLVSSNEKLFF
TRBJ2-1,TRBD2,many,TRBV5-5,TGTGCCAGCAGCGCCAGCGGGGGTTACAATGAGCAGTTCTTC,CASSASGGYNEQFF